This T cell receptor (beta chain) is drawn from a study of high-grade serous ovarian cancer treatment subgroups. Study summary: Mean per sample: around 14,000 reads, more than 6,500 unique TCR beta rearrangements.

CDR3 size: 11 residues. Germline V lookup: CDR1 SGHAT, CDR2 FQNNGV. V lost 2 bases, J lost 10 bases, and 6 bases lay in between. Tumor samples were obtained before definitive surgery or chemotherapy. The method was immunoSEQ multiplex PCR; TCRdb's version includes in-frame clones alone and lacks a portion of them. This table has about 6,200 clones, approximately 72% appearing once. The sequence came from a human donor with high-grade serous ovarian cancer. This chain connects TRBV11-2 to TRBJ2-1; D ambiguous. Sequencing was done on a sample of tumor tissue. DNA of the CDR3: TGTGCCAGCAGCTTAACTACGGAGCAGTTCTTC. This codes for CASSLTTEQFF.